The source of this T cell receptor beta chain is a study of blood T cell repertoires in COVID-19 (dated by TCRdb to about 2020). Describing the broader study: The collaborator samples originated in the United States, Italy and Spain and spanned the acute and convalescent phases of COVID-19. The prospective study material was composed of cDNA or gDNA derived from T cells, B-cell-depleted T cells, or PBMCs. Deeply sampled blood TCRbeta repertoires from subjects exposed to, actively infected with, or recovered from COVID-19 were included in the dataset. The repertoires were released in a freely available public database meant as a resource for research on the immune response to SARS-CoV-2. The samples were drawn from two sources: the first 160 participants of the ongoing ImmuneRACE study, and 1,000 to 1,500 subjects contributed by 6 global collaborators. Sample metadata almost always included a de-identified subject ID, COVID-19 status, age in years and sex. Where HLA class I and class II types were available, the types were taken from metadata supplied by the sample provider, not from assay-based typing.

As regards this clone: This clone's antigen is unknown. Base quality data are lacking; no much larger clone is found one base away.

CDR1 and CDR2, per the germline V gene, are SNHLY and FYNNEI. The CDR3 starts with the cysteine, ends with the phenylalanine, and has 13 residues. The retained sequence is limited to the CDR3, 39 bases, with the frame set at the first base. Deletion took 6 bases off V and 4 bases off J, with a span of 12 bases between the germline ends. Each collaborating institution followed its own protocols to collect whole blood in K2EDTA tubes. For TCRbeta analysis, collaborators shipped samples in one of three forms: frozen whole blood, isolated PBMCs, or DNA extracted from either of those sample types. Here is what the overall study found, with its caveats: The quantity of clinical and demographic metadata differed by source and by participant and was supplied without curation.

TCRbeta CDR3 regions were amplified from genomic DNA by means of the immunoSEQ Assay, a bias-controlled multiplex PCR. As for how the authors treated the data: Within the assay, amplification of reference gene primers was used to estimate how many nucleated cells each sample contained. Sequence reads were collapsed and filtered to measure the absolute abundance of every unique TCRbeta CDR3 rearrangement. For each sample, productive Simpson clonality was calculated as the square root of Simpson's diversity index across productive rearrangements. Here the immuneACCESS table is served through TCRdb, limited to in-frame sequences with V and J called. Missing clones are a known gap in these copies; in checked studies unresolved V genes cover under half, and the rest lacks a known reason. The V and J calls and clone size are taken from that table; D and trimming were inferred from the DNA. The sample profile shows more than 95,000 clones; about 85% of them were found once. Of the sample, 2.5% to 3.5% falls within the top ten clones.

Input material: peripheral blood. The source is a man aged 50 or older in a cohort sampled during active COVID-19. This sequence uses TRBV2 and TRBJ1-2, with the identity of the D gene unclear. The nucleotide sequence is TGTGCCAGCAGAGTCACTATCACCTATGGCTACACCTTC. Its coded protein is CASRVTITYGYTF. Reference TRBV2 and TRBJ1-2 proteins supply the regions before and after the CDR3; the full variable domain is: EPEVTQTPSHQVTQMGQEVILRCVPISNHLYFYWYRQILGQKVEFLVSFYNNEISEKSEIFDDQFSVERPDGSNFTLKIRSTKLEDSAMYFCASRVTITYGYTFGSGTRLTVV.